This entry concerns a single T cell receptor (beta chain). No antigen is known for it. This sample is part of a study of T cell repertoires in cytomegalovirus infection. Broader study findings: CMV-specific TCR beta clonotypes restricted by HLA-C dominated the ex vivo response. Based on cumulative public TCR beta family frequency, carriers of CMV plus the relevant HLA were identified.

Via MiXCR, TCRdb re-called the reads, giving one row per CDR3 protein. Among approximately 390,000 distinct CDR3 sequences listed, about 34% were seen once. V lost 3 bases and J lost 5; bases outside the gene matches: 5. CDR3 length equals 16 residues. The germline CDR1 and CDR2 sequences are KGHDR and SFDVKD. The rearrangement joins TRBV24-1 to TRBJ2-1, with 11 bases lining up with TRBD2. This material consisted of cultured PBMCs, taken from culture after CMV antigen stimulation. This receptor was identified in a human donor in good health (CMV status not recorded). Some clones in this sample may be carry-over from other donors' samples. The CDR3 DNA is TGTGCCACCAGTGATCTGACTAGCGGGGTCCACAATGAGCAGTTCTTC. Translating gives CATSDLTSGVHNEQFF.